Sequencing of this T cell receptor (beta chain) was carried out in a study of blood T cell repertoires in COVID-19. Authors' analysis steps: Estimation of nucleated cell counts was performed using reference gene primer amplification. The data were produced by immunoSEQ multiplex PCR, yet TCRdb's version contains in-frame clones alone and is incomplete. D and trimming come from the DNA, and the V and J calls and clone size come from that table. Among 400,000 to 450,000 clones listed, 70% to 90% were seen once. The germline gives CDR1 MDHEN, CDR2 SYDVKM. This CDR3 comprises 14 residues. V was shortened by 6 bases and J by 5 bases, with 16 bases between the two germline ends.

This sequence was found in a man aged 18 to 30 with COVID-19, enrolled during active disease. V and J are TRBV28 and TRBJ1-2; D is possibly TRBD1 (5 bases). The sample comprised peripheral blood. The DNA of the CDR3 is TGTGCCAGCAGGGGGGAGGGCCAATGGTATGGCTACACCTTC. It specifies CASRGEGQWYGYTF.